This TCR beta chain was captured in a study of tumor-infiltrating lymphocytes in primary liver carcinoma. Study context: Patients, male and female, were 30 to 69 years old. The yield of productive TCRbeta reads per sample was roughly 3.65 to 8 million and was similar across tissue types.

Study results and limitations: No comparison of CD4+ and CD8+ repertoires was made, since the samples were bulk unsorted. It was in tumors, not blood, that the top-250-clone fraction was significantly higher (p = 0.039).

Researchers generated TCR beta cDNA from 500 to 600 ng of total RNA, relying on a constant-region primer. ARM-PCR, slightly modified, supplied the TCR beta libraries through three nested multiplex PCR rounds. Two initial PCR rounds of around 10 cycles each paired TRBV1-TRBV30 forward primers with a C-beta reverse primer. TCRdb ran MiXCR on the multiplex PCR reads and lists one entry per CDR3 protein. The sample has approximately 340,000 distinct CDR3 sequences, about two thirds seen once. Looked up from germline, CDR1 is LNHDA and CDR2 is SQIVND (reference sequence). This CDR3 comprises 14 residues. V lost 4 bases to trimming and J lost 0 bases, with 6 bases between them. This clonotype appeared a few times. As yet, its antigen is unknown. The researchers obtained blood RNA from unsorted whole blood and also extracted germline DNA.

The origin of this receptor is a man between 40 and 49 years old with primary liver carcinoma and hepatitis B virus infection. The sample taken for sequencing was peripheral blood. This sequence joins TRBV19 and TRBJ2-2; D unclear. CDR3 DNA sequence: TGTGCCAGTAGTACGGATCCGAACACCGGGGAGCTGTTTTTT. As protein: CASSTDPNTGELFF.